These T cell receptor beta chains were read from a single sample in a study of blood T cells in healthy people across ages. Via MiXCR, TCRdb re-called the 5' RACE reads, giving one row per CDR3 protein. The table shows 1.5 million to 2 million distinct CDR3 sequences, with about 50% occurring only once. The sequencing sample was made of blood. The origin of the receptors is a middle-aged woman in good health. Both conserved end residues are part of each CDR3. D genes are given only for firm matches. For some rows the clone size is stated as once, few or many, or as a class when expanded; others skip it.

v_call	clone_size	j_call	d_call	cdr3_nt	cdr3_aa
TRBV20-1	few	TRBJ1-2	.	TGCAGTGCTAGAAGGAGGACAGTTGACTATGGCTACACCTTC	CSARRRTVDYGYTF
TRBV4-3	few	TRBJ2-1	.	TGCGCCAGCAGCCAAACAGGTCCCGGGGGCGATGAGCAGTTCTTC	CASSQTGPGGDEQFF
TRBV29-1	.	TRBJ1-1	.	TGCAGCGTTGTAAGGCGGTTGAACACTGAAGCTTTCTTT	CSVVRRLNTEAFF
TRBV12-3/TRBV12-4	.	TRBJ2-7	.	TGTGCCAGCAGGCCGGAGGGGCGGGAATCTCCCTACGAGCAGTACTTC	CASRPEGRESPYEQYF
TRBV6-5	.	TRBJ1-2	.	TGTGCCAGCACCGCTAAGGCAGGGGCCTACTATGGCTACACCTTC	CASTAKAGAYYGYTF
TRBV28	.	TRBJ2-5	.	TGTGCCAGCAAACCCCGAGGGACCCTGCGGGAGACCCAGTACTTC	CASKPRGTLRETQYF
TRBV2	.	TRBJ2-7	.	TGTGCCAGCAAACCGTTTAGGTACGAGCAGTACTTC	CASKPFRYEQYF
TRBV9	.	TRBJ2-1	TRBD2	TGTGCCAGCAGCGTAGGACTAGCGGCCTCCTACAATGAGCAGTTCTTC	CASSVGLAASYNEQFF
TRBV20-1	few	TRBJ2-1	.	TGCAGTGCTAGAGTAGCAGGCCTGACCTACAATGAGCAGTTCTTC	CSARVAGLTYNEQFF
TRBV5-5	once	TRBJ1-1	.	TGTGCCAGCACGAGAACACAGAACACTGAAGCTTTCTTT	CASTRTQNTEAFF
TRBV11-2	.	TRBJ2-1	TRBD2	TGTGCCAGCAGCCCGCATATCGGGACTAGCGGATACAATGAGCAGTTCTTC	CASSPHIGTSGYNEQFF
TRBV20-1	.	TRBJ1-5	.	TGCAGTGCTTGGGAGGACAGTAATCAGCCCCAGCATTTT	CSAWEDSNQPQHF
TRBV6-6	many	TRBJ2-7	.	TGTGCCAGCAGTTACTCGGGCAGGGGAACCTACGAGCAGTACTTC	CASSYSGRGTYEQYF
TRBV6-2/TRBV6-3	.	TRBJ2-3	.	TGTGCCAGCACCTCCCGGACCCGCACAGATACGCAGTATTTT	CASTSRTRTDTQYF
TRBV9	.	TRBJ2-1	.	TGTGCCAGCAGCACGAGGCAGGGAAGAAGGAATGAGCAGTTCTTC	CASSTRQGRRNEQFF
TRBV6-5	few	TRBJ2-3	TRBD1	TGTGCCAGCAGACAGGGGAGAGGAGATACGCAGTATTTT	CASRQGRGDTQYF
TRBV29-1	.	TRBJ2-4	.	TGCAGCGTTGCGGGGCATTTGGCCAAAAACATTCAGTACTTC	CSVAGHLAKNIQYF
TRBV6-2/TRBV6-3	.	TRBJ2-5	TRBD2	TGTGCCAGCAGTTGCGGAGGCGGGGGGCTAACATCGGAGACCCAGTACTTC	CASSCGGGGLTSETQYF
TRBV28	few	TRBJ2-3	TRBD2	TGTGCCAGCAGCTTGAGACTAGCGGGGACCCTTAATACCACAGATACGCAGTATTTT	CASSLRLAGTLNTTDTQYF
TRBV7-3	.	TRBJ2-5	.	TGTGCCAGCAGCTTAACGGCAGGGTTCCAAGAGACCCAGTACTTC	CASSLTAGFQETQYF
TRBV6-2/TRBV6-3	.	TRBJ1-6	.	TGTGCCAGCAGTTCCCTCAGGTACGAGGATTCACCCCTCCACTTT	CASSSLRYEDSPLHF
TRBV4-3	few	TRBJ2-7	.	TGCGCCAGCAGCCAAGAGCCGGCCGCGGACGAGCAGTACTTC	CASSQEPAADEQYF
TRBV6-4	.	TRBJ1-2	TRBD1	TGTGCCAGCAGTGCCGGGACAGGGGGCCGCTATGGCTACACCTTC	CASSAGTGGRYGYTF
TRBV6-2/TRBV6-3	.	TRBJ2-3	TRBD2	TGTGCCAGCAGTTACTCAGAGCTAGCGGGGGGGCGTTTAAATACGCAGTATTTT	CASSYSELAGGRLNTQYF
TRBV5-6	.	TRBJ2-7	.	TGTGCCAGCAGCTTGGCGTCGCCTTCTCTCGAGCAGTACTTC	CASSLASPSLEQYF
TRBV7-2	few	TRBJ2-3	TRBD2	TGTGCCAGCAGCTTGGCTAGCGGGGGGGCTACAGATACGCAGTATTTT	CASSLASGGATDTQYF
TRBV20-1	once	TRBJ2-1	.	TGCAGTGCTAGTGGCCCCCGGAGGGGGTATGATGAGCAGTTCTTC	CSASGPRRGYDEQFF
TRBV7-9	few	TRBJ2-7	.	TGTGCCAGCAGCTCTGCTGGTGGCTCGAGGGCCGAGCAGTACTTC	CASSSAGGSRAEQYF
TRBV5-1	.	TRBJ2-4	.	TGCGCCAGCAGCTTGGCAGGAGGGACCAAAAACATTCAGTACTTC	CASSLAGGTKNIQYF
TRBV2	.	TRBJ2-4	TRBD1	TGTGCCAGCTCAAACCGGGACAGTGACCGACTAGCCAAAAACATTCAGTACTTC	CASSNRDSDRLAKNIQYF
TRBV12-3/TRBV12-4	few	TRBJ2-3	TRBD1	TGTGCCAGCAGTTTTGGGACAGGGGGAGGGACAGATACGCAGTATTTT	CASSFGTGGGTDTQYF
TRBV9	.	TRBJ2-1	TRBD1	TGTGCCAGCAGTGAAACGACAGGGGAGCACAATGAGCAGTTCTTC	CASSETTGEHNEQFF
TRBV27	few	TRBJ2-7	.	TGTGCCAGCAGTTTAAGTGCATTGGGTGGTGAGCAGTACTTC	CASSLSALGGEQYF
TRBV27	.	TRBJ2-4	.	TGTGCCTCCCGCCGCACTTTCCTCACTAAGGAAAACATTCAGTACTTC	CASRRTFLTKENIQYF
TRBV4-3	.	TRBJ2-5	.	TGCGCCAGCAGCCGTGGAGTCGGTAGGCAAGAGACCCAGTACTTC	CASSRGVGRQETQYF